This T cell receptor beta chain stems from a study of T cells in Graves' hyperthyroidism and ophthalmopathy. CDR1 and CDR2 (germline): SGHAT, FQNNGV. Trimming shortened V by 1 base and J by 8 bases, and 14 bases separated the two germline ends. The CDR3 runs to 14 residues. Amplification of TCR beta CDR3 regions used RNA as the template. TCR CDR3 underwent first-round RT-PCR with the HTBI primer set. TCRdb fed the multiplex PCR reads into MiXCR, producing one record per CDR3 protein. The sample contains hundreds of thousands of distinct CDR3 sequences, about 19% of which appear only once. Newly diagnosed hyperthyroidism, duration under 2 months, in patients aged 18 to 65. Clinical symptoms, serum thyroxine and TRAb, thyroid ultrasound and orbital computed tomography together formed the diagnostic basis.

Sequencing used blood. The V call is TRBV11-2, the J call TRBJ1-1; TRBD1 is a possible D gene (5 bases). This clonotype was sampled from a woman between 50 and 59 years old with Graves' hyperthyroidism that later progressed to Graves' ophthalmopathy. The CDR3 nucleotides read TGTGCCAGCAGCTTAGGCGGATGGGGGACCGAAGCTTTCTTT. Protein sequence: CASSLGGWGTEAFF. The entire variable domain, with the rest obtained from reference TRBV11-2 and TRBJ1-1, is as follows: EAGVAQSPRYKIIEKRQSVAFWCNPISGHATLYWYQQILGQGPKLLIQFQNNGVVDDSQLPKDRFSAERLKGVDSTLKIQPAKLEDSAVYLCASSLGGWGTEAFFGQGTRLTVV.